This T cell receptor (beta chain) was captured by sequencing in a study of blood T cells in healthy people across ages. Concerning this clonotype itself: The antigen remains undetermined.

The study, taken as a whole, reports: Age showed a roughly linear inverse relationship with TCR beta diversity per million T cells.

In terms of origin and age, donors were healthy Caucasian individuals from Russia aged about 6 to 90. Every participating donor contributed around 9.5 milliliters of peripheral blood through a draw. For the second PCR, which ran for about 6 to 12 cycles, a sample-barcoded 5' primer and a J-beta primer mix were used. The template-switch adaptor was a 5' adaptor with 12 random nucleotides. It tagged each cDNA molecule. Using its own MiXCR run on the 5' RACE reads, TCRdb lists one record per CDR3 protein. The table shows hundreds of thousands of distinct CDR3 sequences, with about 61% occurring only once. The receptor was derived from a man aged 40-50 years in good health. Sequencing input: blood.

For the CDR3, the DNA is TGTGCCACCAGCAGAGAGGGACAAGGGTACGAGCAGTACTTC. Translated: CATSREGQGYEQYF. The chain joins TRBV15 to TRBJ2-7, with D maybe TRBD1 (6 bases). This CDR3 comprises 14 residues. Trimming stripped 0 bases from V and 4 bases from J, with 10 bases between. The germline CDR1 and CDR2 sequences are LNHNV and YYDKDF (reference sequence).